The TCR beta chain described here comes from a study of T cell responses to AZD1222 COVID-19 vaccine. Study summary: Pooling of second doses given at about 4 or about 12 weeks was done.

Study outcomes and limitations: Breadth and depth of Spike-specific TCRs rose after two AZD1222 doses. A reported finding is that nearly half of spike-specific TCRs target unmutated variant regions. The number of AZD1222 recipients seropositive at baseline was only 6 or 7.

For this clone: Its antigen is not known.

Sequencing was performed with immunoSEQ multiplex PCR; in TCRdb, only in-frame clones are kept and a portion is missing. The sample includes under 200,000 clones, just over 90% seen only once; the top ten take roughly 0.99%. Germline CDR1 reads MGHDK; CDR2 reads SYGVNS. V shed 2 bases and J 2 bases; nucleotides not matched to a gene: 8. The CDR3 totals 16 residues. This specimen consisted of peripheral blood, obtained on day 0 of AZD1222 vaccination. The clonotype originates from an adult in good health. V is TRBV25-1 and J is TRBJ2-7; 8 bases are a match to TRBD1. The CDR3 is CASSEGRTGGPYEQYF. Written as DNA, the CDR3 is TGTGCCAGCAGTGAAGGCAGAACAGGGGGGCCCTACGAGCAGTACTTC.